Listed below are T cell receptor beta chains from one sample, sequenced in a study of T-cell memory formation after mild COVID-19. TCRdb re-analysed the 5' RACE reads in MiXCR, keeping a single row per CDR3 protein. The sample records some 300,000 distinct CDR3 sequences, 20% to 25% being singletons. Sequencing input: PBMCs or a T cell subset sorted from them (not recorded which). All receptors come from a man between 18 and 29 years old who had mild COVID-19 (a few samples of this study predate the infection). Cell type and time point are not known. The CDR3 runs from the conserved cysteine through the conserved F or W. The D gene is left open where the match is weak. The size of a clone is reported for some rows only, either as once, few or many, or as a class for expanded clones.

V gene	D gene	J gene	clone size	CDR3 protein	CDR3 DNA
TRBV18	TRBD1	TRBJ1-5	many	CASSPPNPGQGGNQPQHF	TGTGCCAGCTCACCACCCAATCCGGGACAGGGGGGCAATCAGCCCCAGCATTTT
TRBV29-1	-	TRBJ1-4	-	CSVVTGYGEKLFF	TGCAGCGTTGTTACAGGGTACGGTGAAAAACTGTTTTTT
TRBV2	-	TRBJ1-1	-	CASPGGREAFF	TGTGCCAGCCCCGGAGGCAGAGAAGCTTTCTTT
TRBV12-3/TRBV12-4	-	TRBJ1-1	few	CASSPGTTSNTEAFF	TGTGCCAGCAGTCCCGGGACAACGTCGAACACTGAAGCTTTCTTT
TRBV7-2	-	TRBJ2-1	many	CASSPSGWVEDEQFF	TGTGCCAGCAGCCCCTCAGGTTGGGTTGAAGATGAGCAGTTCTTC
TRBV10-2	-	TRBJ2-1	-	CASSEYTVGEQFF	TGCGCCAGCAGCGAATATACGGTCGGTGAGCAGTTCTTC
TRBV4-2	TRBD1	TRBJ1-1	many	CASSQSEGDSSNTEAFF	TGTGCCAGCAGCCAATCCGAAGGGGACAGCTCGAACACTGAAGCTTTCTTT
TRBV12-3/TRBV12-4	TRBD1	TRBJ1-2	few	CASSLSNRGHGYTF	TGTGCCAGCAGTTTATCAAACAGGGGGCATGGCTACACCTTC
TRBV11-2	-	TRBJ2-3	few	CASSLVQGPTDTQYF	TGTGCCAGCAGCTTAGTCCAGGGCCCCACAGATACGCAGTATTTT
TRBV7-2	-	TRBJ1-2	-	CASSLSKGVEYGYTF	TGTGCCAGCAGCTTATCTAAGGGTGTAGAATATGGCTACACCTTC
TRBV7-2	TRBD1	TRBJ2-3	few	CASSLGDSTGGQGTQYF	TGTGCCAGCAGCTTAGGGGATTCGACAGGGGGCCAGGGTACGCAGTATTTT
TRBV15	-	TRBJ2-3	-	CATSSRGGPTDTQYF	TGTGCCACCAGCAGCCGGGGCGGGCCTACAGATACGCAGTATTTT
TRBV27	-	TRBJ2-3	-	CASSFDTWGDTQYF	TGTGCCAGCAGTTTTGACACCTGGGGAGATACGCAGTATTTT
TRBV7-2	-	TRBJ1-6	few	CASHGFGSYSPLHF	TGTGCCAGCCATGGGTTCGGTAGCTATTCACCCCTCCACTTT
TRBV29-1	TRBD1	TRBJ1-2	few	CSADRDYGYTF	TGCAGCGCAGACAGGGACTATGGCTACACCTTC
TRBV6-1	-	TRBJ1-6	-	CASSTRGTQDSPLHF	TGTGCCAGCAGTACCCGAGGGACACAAGATTCACCCCTCCACTTT
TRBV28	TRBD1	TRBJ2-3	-	CASSFLGGRFTDTQYF	TGTGCCAGCAGTTTTTTAGGGGGCCGGTTCACAGATACGCAGTATTTT